The T cell receptor (beta chain) described here comes from a study of shared clonotypes between healthy human individuals. Study information: In total, the donors were a couple of women and a few men aged 18 to 49. Findings of the study overall: Sampling covered blood only; tissue repertoires likely differ.

Every immunoSEQ plate was one replicate of a subset's evenly spread DNA. Assay used: immunoSEQ multiplex PCR; TCRdb lists only in-frame clones, some missing. Of 2 million to 2.5 million clones in the sample, roughly 93% are singletons; the top ten hold about 0.39%. A single count supports this clone. Antigen: not known. The CDR3 is 13 residues long. Per the germline V gene, CDR1 is MDHEN and CDR2 is SYDVKM. V lost 10 bases, J lost 3 bases, and 13 bases lay in between. Those who donated were healthy HIV-negative adults, with no recent acute infections or vaccinations reported. The rearrangement uses TRBV28 and TRBJ2-1; D is possibly TRBD2 (5 bases). Source material: naive CD4+ T cells from PBMCs. Subset denoted: CD45RA+ positively selected. This receptor was obtained from a man aged 18 to 35 in good health. Some clones in this sample may be carry-over from other donors' samples. CDR3 region: CAILGGLYNEQFF. Written as DNA, the CDR3 is TGTGCCATCCTTGGAGGACTCTACAATGAGCAGTTCTTC.